This TCR beta chain was documented in a study of regulatory T cells in long-lasting Graves disease. Overall study results and limits: It was peripheral blood alone, not thyroid tissue, that was studied. Public clonotype sharing was higher in persistent than newly diagnosed patients. Persistent disease preferred TRBV28, TRBJ1-2 and TRBJ2-5; new disease, TRBV20-1 and TRBJ2-1.

J was trimmed by 6 bases and V by 3 bases; bases with no gene match: 8. CDR1 is MNHEY and CDR2 is SMNVEV in the germline V gene (reference sequence). The CDR3 extends over 14 amino acids. This clonotype has more than one count but fewer than ten. Its antigen is as yet unknown. Time point of the sample: persistent/refractory GD, antithyroid drugs over 5 years with positive TRAb. The authors made the TCR library using RNA they extracted from PBMCs. Tubes containing EDTA received approximately 9.8 milliliters of drawn peripheral blood. The TCR beta library used iRepertoire HTBI primers with Arm-PCR amplification of CDR3. TCRdb reprocessed the multiplex PCR reads with MiXCR, giving one entry per CDR3 protein. Of 700,000 or so distinct CDR3 sequences in the sample, around 32% were seen once.

The chain uses TRBV27 and TRBJ2-7; 7 bases match TRBD2. The clonotype comes from a female donor with Graves disease. The sequences come from peripheral blood mononuclear cells (PBMCs), collected when the disease was refractory, from a patient treated with antithyroid drugs. The CDR3 bases are TGTGCCAGCAGTTTGGGAGGGAGGGCTTTCGAGCAGTACTTC. It codes for CASSLGGRAFEQYF.